These T cell receptor beta chains were read from a single sample in a study of cytomegalovirus exposure and HLA in healthy donors. Assay used: immunoSEQ multiplex PCR; TCRdb lists only in-frame clones, some missing. Its table lists about 130,000 clones. The specimen was PBMCs. The receptors here all came from a woman between 35 and 50 years old in good health and CMV-seropositive. Both conserved end residues are trimmed from each CDR3. The order of the fields is V gene, CDR3 protein.

TRBV29-1 | SVGKTGVPYEQY
TRBV7-6 | ASSLAWGELPKEQY
TRBV6-6 | ASSRTRTYEQY
TRBV12-5 | ASGDGEGLNNEQF
TRBV30 | AWRPGEGYGYT
TRBV28 | ASSPRGGAFYGYT
TRBV7-8 | ASSLTSGSTDTQY
TRBV5-6 | ASSRSDSSLGSPLH
TRBV15 | ATSMFNEQY
TRBV10-3 | AISPQGWGPYEQY
TRBV5-1 | ASSGEPGQPQH
TRBV25-1 | ASSGGRGTDTQY
TRBV7-9 | ASSSRDSAYEQY
TRBV27 | ASSLSPSGGSYEQY
TRBV5-1 | ASSLELGLNSYEQY
TRBV7-2 | ASSPNSGLAGRKTQY
TRBV7-2 | ASSSRIGVTDTQY
TRBV7-9 | ASSLGRLLAGEQY
TRBV5-4 | ASSPAGGRVSYEQY
TRBV10-2 | ASSKQGDEQY
TRBV2 | ASQTAYYGYT
TRBV9 | ASSERGGQPQH
TRBV9 | ASSVHGDRETQY
TRBV7-9 | ASSEGLAGGETQY
TRBV4-3 | ASSRDRGHKSYGYT
TRBV5-1 | ASSLESTRNSPLH
TRBV25-1 | ASSAARTGRGDTQY